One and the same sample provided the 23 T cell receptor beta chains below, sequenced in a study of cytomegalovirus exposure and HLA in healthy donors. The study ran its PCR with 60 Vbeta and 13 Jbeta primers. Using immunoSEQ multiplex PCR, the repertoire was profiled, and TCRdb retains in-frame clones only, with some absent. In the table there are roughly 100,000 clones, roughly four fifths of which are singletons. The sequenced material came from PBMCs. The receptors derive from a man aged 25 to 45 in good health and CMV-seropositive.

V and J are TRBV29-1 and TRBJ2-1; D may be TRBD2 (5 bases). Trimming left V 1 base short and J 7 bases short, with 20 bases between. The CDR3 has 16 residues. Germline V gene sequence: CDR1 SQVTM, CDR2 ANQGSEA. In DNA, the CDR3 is TGCAGCGTTGAAGGGACGAGAGGTAATTCGGGAAATGAGCAGTTCTTC. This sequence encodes CSVEGTRGNSGNEQFF.

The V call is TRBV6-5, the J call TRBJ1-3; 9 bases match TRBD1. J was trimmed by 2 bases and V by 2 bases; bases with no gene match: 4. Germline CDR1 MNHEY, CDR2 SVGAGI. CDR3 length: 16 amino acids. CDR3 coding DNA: TGTGCCAGCAGTTACGTCGGGACAGGGCCTGGAAACACCATATATTTT. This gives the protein CASSYVGTGPGNTIYF.

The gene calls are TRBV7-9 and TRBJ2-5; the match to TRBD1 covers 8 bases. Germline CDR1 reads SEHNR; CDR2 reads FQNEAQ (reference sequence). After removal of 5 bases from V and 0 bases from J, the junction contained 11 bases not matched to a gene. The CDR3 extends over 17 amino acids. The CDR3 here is CASSQVGTGPNQETQYF. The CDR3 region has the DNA TGTGCCAGCAGCCAAGTAGGGACAGGCCCTAACCAAGAGACCCAGTACTTC.

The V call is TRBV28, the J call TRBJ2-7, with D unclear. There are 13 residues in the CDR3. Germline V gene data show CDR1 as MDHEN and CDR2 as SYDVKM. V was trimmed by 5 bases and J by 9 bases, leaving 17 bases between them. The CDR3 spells CASSTKSIERQYF. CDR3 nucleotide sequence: TGTGCCAGCAGTACCAAAAGCATCGAGAGGCAGTACTTC. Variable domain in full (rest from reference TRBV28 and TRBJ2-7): DVKVTQSSRYLVKRTGEKVFLECVQDMDHENMFWYRQDPGLGLRLIYFSYDVKMKEKGDIPEGYSVSREKKERFSLILESASTNQTSMYLCASSTKSIERQYFGPGTRLTVT.

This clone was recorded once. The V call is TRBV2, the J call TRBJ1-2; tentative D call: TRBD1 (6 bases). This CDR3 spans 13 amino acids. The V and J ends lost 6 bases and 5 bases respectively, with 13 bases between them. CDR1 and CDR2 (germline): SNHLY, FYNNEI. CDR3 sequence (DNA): TGTGCCAGCAGCCGGGACACTGCTTATGGCTACACCTTC. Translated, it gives CASSRDTAYGYTF.

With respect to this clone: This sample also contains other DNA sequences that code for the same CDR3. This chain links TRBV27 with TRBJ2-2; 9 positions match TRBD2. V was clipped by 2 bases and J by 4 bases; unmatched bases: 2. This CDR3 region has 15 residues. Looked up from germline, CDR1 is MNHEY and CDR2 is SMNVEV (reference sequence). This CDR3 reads CASSLLAGITGELFF. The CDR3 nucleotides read TGTGCCAGCAGTTTACTAGCGGGAATCACCGGGGAGCTGTTTTTT.

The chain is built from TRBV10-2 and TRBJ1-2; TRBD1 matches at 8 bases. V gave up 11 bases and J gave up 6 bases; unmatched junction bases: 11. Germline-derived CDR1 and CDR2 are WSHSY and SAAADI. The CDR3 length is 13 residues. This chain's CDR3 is CAANGQGADGYTF. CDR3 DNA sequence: TGCGCCGCGAACGGGCAGGGGGCGGATGGCTACACCTTC.

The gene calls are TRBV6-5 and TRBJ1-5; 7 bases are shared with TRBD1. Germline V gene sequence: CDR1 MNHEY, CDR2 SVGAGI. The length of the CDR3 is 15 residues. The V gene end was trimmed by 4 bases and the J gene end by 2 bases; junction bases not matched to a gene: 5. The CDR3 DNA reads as TGTGCCAGCAGTTCAGGGGGTGACGGCAATCAGCCCCAGCATTTT. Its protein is CASSSGGDGNQPQHF.

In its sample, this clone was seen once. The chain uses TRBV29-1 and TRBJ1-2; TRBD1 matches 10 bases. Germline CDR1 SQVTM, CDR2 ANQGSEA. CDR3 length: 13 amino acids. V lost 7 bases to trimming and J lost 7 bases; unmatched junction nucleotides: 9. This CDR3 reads CSAKFGTGAGYTF. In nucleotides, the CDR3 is TGCAGCGCCAAGTTCGGGACAGGGGCTGGCTACACCTTC.

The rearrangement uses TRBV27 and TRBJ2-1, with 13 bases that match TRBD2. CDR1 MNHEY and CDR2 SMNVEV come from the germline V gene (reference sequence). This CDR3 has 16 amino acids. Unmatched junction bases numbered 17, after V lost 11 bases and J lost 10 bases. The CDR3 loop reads CASSGTSGTIFQEQFF. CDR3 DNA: TGTGCCTCCTCCGGGACTAGCGGGACAATTTTCCAGGAGCAGTTCTTC.

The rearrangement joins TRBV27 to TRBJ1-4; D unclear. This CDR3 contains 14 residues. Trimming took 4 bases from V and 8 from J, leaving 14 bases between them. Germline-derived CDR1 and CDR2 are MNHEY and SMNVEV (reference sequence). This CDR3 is CASSSLGRGEKLFF. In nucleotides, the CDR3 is TGTGCCAGCAGTTCCTTAGGCCGCGGGGAAAAACTGTTTTTT.

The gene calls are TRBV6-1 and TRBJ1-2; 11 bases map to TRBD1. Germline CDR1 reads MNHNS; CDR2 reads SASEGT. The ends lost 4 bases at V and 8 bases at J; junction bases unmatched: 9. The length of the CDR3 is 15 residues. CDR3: CASSGGTGGDMGYTF. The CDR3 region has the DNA TGTGCCAGCAGTGGGGGGACAGGGGGGGACATGGGCTACACCTTC.

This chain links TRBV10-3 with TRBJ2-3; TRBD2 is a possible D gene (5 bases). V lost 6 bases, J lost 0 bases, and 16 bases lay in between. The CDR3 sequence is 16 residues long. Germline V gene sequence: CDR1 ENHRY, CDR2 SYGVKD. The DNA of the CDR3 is TGTGCCATCAGAGGCCTAGCAGTGACTAGCACAGATACGCAGTATTTT. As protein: CAIRGLAVTSTDTQYF.

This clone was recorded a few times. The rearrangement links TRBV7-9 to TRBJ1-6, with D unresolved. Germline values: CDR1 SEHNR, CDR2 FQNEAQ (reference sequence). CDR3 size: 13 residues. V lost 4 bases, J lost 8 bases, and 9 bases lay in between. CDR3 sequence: CASSSAGDSPLHF. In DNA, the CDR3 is TGTGCCAGCAGCTCAGCCGGGGATTCACCCCTCCACTTT.

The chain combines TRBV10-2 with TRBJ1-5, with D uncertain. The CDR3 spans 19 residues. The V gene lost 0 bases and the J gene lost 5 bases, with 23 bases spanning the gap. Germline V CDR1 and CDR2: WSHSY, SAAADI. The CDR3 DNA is TGCGCCAGCAGTGAGTCGCCAGCCTTAACTTCAAAGAGGGATCAGCCCCAGCATTTT. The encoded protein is CASSESPALTSKRDQPQHF.

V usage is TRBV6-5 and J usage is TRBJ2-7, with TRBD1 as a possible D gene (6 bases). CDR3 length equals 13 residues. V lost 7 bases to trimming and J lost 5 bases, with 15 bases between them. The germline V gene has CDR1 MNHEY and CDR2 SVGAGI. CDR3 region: CASMVRTGHEQYF. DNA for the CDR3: TGTGCCAGCATGGTACGAACAGGGCACGAGCAGTACTTC.

CDR3 sequence: CASTPRPPGTSAGAQYF. CDR3 sequence (DNA): TGTGCCAGCACCCCAAGGCCCCCCGGGACTAGCGCCGGGGCCCAGTACTTC. This chain joins TRBV28 and TRBJ2-5; 10 nucleotides line up with TRBD2. The ends lost 7 bases at V and 9 bases at J; junction bases unmatched: 20. The germline V gene encodes CDR1 MDHEN and CDR2 SYDVKM. This CDR3 has 17 amino acids.

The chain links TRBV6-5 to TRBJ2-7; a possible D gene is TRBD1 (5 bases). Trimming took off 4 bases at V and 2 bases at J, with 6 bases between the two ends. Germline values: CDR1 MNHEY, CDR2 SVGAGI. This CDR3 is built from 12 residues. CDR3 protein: CASSSGPYEQYF. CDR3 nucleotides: TGTGCCAGCAGTTCAGGGCCCTACGAGCAGTACTTC.

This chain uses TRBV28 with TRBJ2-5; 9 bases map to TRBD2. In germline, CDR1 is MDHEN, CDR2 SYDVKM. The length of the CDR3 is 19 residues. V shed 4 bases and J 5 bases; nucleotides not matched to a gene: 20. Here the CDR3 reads CASSSITTGSSGRTETQYF. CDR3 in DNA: TGTGCCAGCAGTTCCATAACTACAGGGTCCAGCGGGAGGACGGAGACCCAGTACTTC.

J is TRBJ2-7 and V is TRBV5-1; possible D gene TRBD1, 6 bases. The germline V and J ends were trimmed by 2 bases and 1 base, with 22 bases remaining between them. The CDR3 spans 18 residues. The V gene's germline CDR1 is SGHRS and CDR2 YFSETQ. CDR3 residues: CASSFRAATGPISYEQYF. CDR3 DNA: TGCGCCAGCAGCTTTCGCGCCGCGACAGGTCCAATTTCCTACGAGCAGTACTTC.

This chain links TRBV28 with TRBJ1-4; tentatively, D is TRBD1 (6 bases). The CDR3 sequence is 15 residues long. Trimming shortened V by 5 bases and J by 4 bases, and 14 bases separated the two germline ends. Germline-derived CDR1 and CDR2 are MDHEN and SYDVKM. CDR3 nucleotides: TGTGCCAGCAGTCCGACGGACAGATTTAATGAAAAACTGTTTTTT. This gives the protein CASSPTDRFNEKLFF.

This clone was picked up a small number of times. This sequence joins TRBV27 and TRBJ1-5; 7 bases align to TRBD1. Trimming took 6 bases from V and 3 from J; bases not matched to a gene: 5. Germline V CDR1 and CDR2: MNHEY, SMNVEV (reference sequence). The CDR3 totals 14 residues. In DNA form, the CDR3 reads TGTGCCAGCAGGCCGGGACAGCTCAATCAGCCCCAGCATTTT. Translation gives CASRPGQLNQPQHF.

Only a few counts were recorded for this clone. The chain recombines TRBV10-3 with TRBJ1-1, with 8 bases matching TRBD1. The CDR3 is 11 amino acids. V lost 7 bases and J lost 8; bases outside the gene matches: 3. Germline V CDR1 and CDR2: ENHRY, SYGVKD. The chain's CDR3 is CAIMRDREAFF. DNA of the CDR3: TGTGCCATCATGAGGGACAGGGAAGCTTTCTTT.